These 9 T cell receptor beta chains were sequenced from one sample in a study of cytomegalovirus exposure and HLA in healthy donors. This PCR relied on a set of 60 Vbeta primers and 13 Jbeta primers. Clones were sequenced by immunoSEQ multiplex PCR, and TCRdb holds only the in-frame ones, with some missing. The table includes 70,000 to 95,000 clones, approximately 56% detected once. The sample was PBMCs. These receptors were collected from a woman aged 25 to 39 in good health and CMV-seropositive.

The chain recombines TRBV6-6 with TRBJ2-7, with 8 bases fitting TRBD1. After removal of 4 bases from V and 4 bases from J, the junction contained 6 bases not matched to a gene. The CDR3 is 14 residues long. Germline CDR1 and CDR2: MNHNY and SVGAGI (reference sequence). The CDR3 spells CASSFGTGGYEQYF. The CDR3 coding sequence is TGTGCCAGCAGTTTCGGAACAGGGGGGTACGAGCAGTACTTC.

CDR3 nucleotides: TGCGCCAGCAGCTTGGTGGGGGGGACGTACGAGCAGTACTTC. Translating it yields CASSLVGGTYEQYF. The rearrangement links TRBV5-1 to TRBJ2-7, with 7 bases that match TRBD2. The V segment lost 0 bases and the J segment 4 bases; nucleotides outside the gene matches: 4. Per the germline V gene, CDR1 is SGHRS and CDR2 is YFSETQ. The CDR3 sequence is 14 residues long.

In this sample, this clone turned up a few times. The V call is TRBV11-3, the J call TRBJ2-5; tentatively, D is TRBD2 (5 bases). The better agreement between TRBJ2-7 and the DNA end casts doubt on the J call. CDR1 and CDR2 from the germline V gene are SGHNT and YENEEA. CDR3 length: 14 residues. CDR3 coding DNA: TGTGCCAGCTGCGCCGGGGAGTCCTCCTACGAGCAGTACTTC. This translates into CASCAGESSYEQYF.

This rearrangement joins TRBV2 to TRBJ1-1; 8 positions match TRBD1. Germline CDR1 reads SNHLY; CDR2 reads FYNNEI. The CDR3 runs 14 residues. The J segment lost 0 bases and the V segment lost 5 bases, leaving 2 bases of the junction unmatched. CDR3 in DNA: TGTGCCAGCAGTCCGGGACAGGTGAACACTGAAGCTTTCTTT. This encodes CASSPGQVNTEAFF. Full variable domain (outside the CDR3, taken from reference TRBV2 and TRBJ1-1): EPEVTQTPSHQVTQMGQEVILRCVPISNHLYFYWYRQILGQKVEFLVSFYNNEISEKSEIFDDQFSVERPDGSNFTLKIRSTKLEDSAMYFCASSPGQVNTEAFFGQGTRLTVV.

The chain links TRBV11-3 to TRBJ2-7; possibly TRBD2 for D (6 bases). Trimming stripped 5 bases from V and 2 bases from J, with 16 bases between. CDR3 length: 15 residues. Germline CDR1 reads SGHNT; CDR2 reads YENEEA. The CDR3 here is CASSPGGAKAYEQYF. In DNA form, the CDR3 reads TGTGCCAGCAGCCCCGGCGGGGCGAAAGCCTACGAGCAGTACTTC.

This chain connects TRBV6-1 to TRBJ1-2, with TRBD1 matching over 7 bases. Trimming took 4 bases from V and 2 from J; bases not matched to a gene: 7. Germline lookup yields CDR1 MNHNS and CDR2 SASEGT. This CDR3 spans 15 amino acids. The CDR3 sequence is CASSAAWGQNYGYTF. The CDR3 nucleotides are TGTGCCAGCAGTGCAGCTTGGGGACAGAACTATGGCTACACCTTC.

J is TRBJ1-2 and V is TRBV19; the match to TRBD1 covers 12 bases. Germline trimming cut 8 bases from V and 8 bases from J; bases unmatched to any gene: 21. CDR1 is LNHDA, CDR2 SQIVND, per germline (reference sequence). The CDR3 extends over 18 amino acids. In DNA form, the CDR3 reads TGTGCCAGTGGGACAGGGGGCGAATTTACAGGGGCCCTGGCGGGCTACACCTTC. Translation: CASGTGGEFTGALAGYTF.

The chain recombines TRBV4-1 with TRBJ1-3, with D hard to call. Germline-derived CDR1 and CDR2 are MGHRA and YSYEKL. The CDR3 length is 13 residues. The germline V and J ends were trimmed by 1 base and 16 bases, with 17 bases remaining between them. For the CDR3, the DNA is TGCGCCAGCAGCCAAGCCACGGGTTTTTCCCTCTATTTT. Translated, it gives CASSQATGFSLYF.

This clone was observed a single time. The rearrangement joins TRBV7-9 to TRBJ1-4, with D tentatively TRBD1 (5 bases). There are 14 residues in the CDR3. Germline V gives CDR1 SEHNR, CDR2 FQNEAQ (reference sequence). V gave up 5 bases and J gave up 0 bases, with 7 bases separating them. This CDR3 is CASSRTTTNEKLFF. CDR3 nucleotide sequence: TGTGCCAGCAGCCGGACAACAACTAATGAAAAACTGTTTTTT.